The table lists the clone carrying this T cell receptor (beta chain) with many counts. Antigen: not known. TCR beta libraries were built with iRepertoire HTBI primers and Arm-PCR of CDR3 regions. One entry per CDR3 protein results from TCRdb running MiXCR on the multiplex PCR reads. The sample contains 400,000 to 450,000 distinct CDR3 sequences, about 16% of which appear only once. This sample is part of a study of regulatory T cells in long-lasting Graves disease. Study outcomes and limitations: Tissue studied was limited to peripheral blood, excluding thyroid tissue.

Time point defined: newly diagnosed GD, antithyroid drugs for less than 3 months. PBMC RNA was the source of the TCR library. Patients came from an endocrinology department in Xi'an, China. CDR1 MNHEY and CDR2 SVGEGT come from the germline V gene. This CDR3 is built from 15 residues. V shed 0 bases, J shed 8 bases, and the junction held 5 bases outside the gene matches. The data were also submitted as part of a second study, on T cells in Graves' hyperthyroidism and ophthalmopathy.

This chain connects TRBV6-2 or TRBV6-3 to TRBJ2-4, with 9 nucleotides matching TRBD2. The receptor comes from a woman under 40 with Graves disease. Sequencing was performed on peripheral blood mononuclear cells (PBMCs), taken at new diagnosis, from a patient treated with antithyroid drugs. The CDR3 loop reads CASSYSGLAQDIQYF. The CDR3 nucleotides are TGTGCCAGCAGTTACTCGGGACTAGCTCAAGACATTCAGTACTTC.